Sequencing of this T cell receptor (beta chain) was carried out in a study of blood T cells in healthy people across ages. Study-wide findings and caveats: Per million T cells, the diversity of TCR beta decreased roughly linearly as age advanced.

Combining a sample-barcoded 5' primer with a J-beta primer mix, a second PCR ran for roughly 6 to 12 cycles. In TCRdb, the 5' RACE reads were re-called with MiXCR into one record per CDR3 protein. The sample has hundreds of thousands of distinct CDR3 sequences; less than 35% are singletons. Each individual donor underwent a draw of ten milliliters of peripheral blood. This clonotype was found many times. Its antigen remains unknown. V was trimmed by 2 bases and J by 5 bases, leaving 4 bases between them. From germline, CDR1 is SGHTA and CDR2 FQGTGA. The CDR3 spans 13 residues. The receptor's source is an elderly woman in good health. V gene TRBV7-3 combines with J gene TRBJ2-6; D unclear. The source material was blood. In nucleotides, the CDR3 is TGTGCCAGCAGCTTAGACAGGGCCAACGTCCTGACTTTC. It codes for CASSLDRANVLTF.